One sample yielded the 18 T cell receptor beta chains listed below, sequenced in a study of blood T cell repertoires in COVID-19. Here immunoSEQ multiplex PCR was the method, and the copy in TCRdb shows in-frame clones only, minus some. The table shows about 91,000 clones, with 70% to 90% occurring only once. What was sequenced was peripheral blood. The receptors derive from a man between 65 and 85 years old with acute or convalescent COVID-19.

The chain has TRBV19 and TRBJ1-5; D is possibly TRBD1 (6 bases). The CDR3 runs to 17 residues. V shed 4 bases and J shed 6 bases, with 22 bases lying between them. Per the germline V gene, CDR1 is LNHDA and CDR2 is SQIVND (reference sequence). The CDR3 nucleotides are TGTGCCAGTAGTACCTCTCCCGGGACATGGTTTAGTCAGCCCCAGCATTTT. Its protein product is CASSTSPGTWFSQPQHF.

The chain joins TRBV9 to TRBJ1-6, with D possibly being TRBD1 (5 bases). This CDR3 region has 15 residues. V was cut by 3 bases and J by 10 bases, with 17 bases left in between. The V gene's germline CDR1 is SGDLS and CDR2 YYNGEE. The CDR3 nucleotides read TGTGCCAGCAGCGCGACCAGGGAAAGGGGCTCACCCCTCCACTTT. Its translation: CASSATRERGSPLHF.

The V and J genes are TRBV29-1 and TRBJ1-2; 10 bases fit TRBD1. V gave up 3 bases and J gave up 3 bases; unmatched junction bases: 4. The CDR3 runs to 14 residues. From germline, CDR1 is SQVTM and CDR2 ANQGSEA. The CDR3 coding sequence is TGCAGCGTTGATGGACAGGGGGTGTACTATGGCTACACCTTC. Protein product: CSVDGQGVYYGYTF.

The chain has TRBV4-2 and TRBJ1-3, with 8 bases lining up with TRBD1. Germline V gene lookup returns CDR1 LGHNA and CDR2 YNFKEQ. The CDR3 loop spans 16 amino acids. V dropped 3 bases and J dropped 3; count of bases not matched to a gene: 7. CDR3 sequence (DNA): TGTGCCAGCAGCCAGGAGATTACAGGGGGTGGAAACACCATATATTTT. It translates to CASSQEITGGGNTIYF.

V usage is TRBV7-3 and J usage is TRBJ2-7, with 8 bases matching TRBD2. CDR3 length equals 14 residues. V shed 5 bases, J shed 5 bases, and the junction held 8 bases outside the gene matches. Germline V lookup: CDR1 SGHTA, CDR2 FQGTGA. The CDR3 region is CASSQLGGVDEQYF. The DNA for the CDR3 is TGTGCCAGCAGCCAACTCGGGGGGGTCGACGAGCAGTACTTC.

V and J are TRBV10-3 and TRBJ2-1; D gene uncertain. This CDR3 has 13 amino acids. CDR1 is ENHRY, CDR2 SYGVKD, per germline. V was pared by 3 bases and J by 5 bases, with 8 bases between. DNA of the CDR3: TGTGCCATCAGTGAATCAGGTAACAATGAGCAGTTCTTC. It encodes CAISESGNNEQFF.

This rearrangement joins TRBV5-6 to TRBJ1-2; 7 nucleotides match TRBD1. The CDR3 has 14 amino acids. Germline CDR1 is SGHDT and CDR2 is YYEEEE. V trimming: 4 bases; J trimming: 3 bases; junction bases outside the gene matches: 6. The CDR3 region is CASSRFDRDYGYTF. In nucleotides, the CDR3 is TGTGCCAGCAGCAGGTTCGACAGGGACTATGGCTACACCTTC.

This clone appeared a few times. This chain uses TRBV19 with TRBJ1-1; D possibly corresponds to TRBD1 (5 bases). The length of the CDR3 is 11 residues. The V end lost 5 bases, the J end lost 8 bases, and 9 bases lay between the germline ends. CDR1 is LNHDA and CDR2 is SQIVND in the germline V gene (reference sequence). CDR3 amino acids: CASSSGHEAFF. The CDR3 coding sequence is TGTGCCAGTAGTTCCGGACACGAAGCTTTCTTT.

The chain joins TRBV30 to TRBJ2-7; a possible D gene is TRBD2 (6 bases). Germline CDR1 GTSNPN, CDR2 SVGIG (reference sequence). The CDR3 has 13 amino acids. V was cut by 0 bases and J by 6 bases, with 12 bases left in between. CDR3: CAWSVGGLGEQYF. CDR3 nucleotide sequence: TGTGCCTGGAGTGTGGGGGGTCTGGGCGAGCAGTACTTC.

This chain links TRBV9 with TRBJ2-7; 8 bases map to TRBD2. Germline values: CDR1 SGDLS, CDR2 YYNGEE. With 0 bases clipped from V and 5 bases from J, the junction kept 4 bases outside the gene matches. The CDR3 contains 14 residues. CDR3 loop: CASSVAGGAHEQYF. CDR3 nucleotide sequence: TGTGCCAGCAGCGTAGCGGGGGGGGCCCACGAGCAGTACTTC.

In nucleotides, the CDR3 is TGTGCCAGCAGTGTGCTAGCGGGGGACTCCTACGAGCAGTACGTC. Translating gives CASSVLAGDSYEQYV. This chain joins TRBV2 and TRBJ2-7; 10 nucleotides match TRBD2. Trimming cost V 4 bases and J 0 bases; bases outside gene matches: 3. The CDR3 loop spans 15 amino acids. The germline V gene encodes CDR1 SNHLY and CDR2 FYNNEI.

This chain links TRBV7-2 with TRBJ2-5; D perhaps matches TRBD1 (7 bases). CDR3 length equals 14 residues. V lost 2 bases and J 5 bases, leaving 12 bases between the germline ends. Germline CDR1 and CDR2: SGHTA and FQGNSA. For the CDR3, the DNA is TGTGCCAGCAGCTTACTAGCAGGGGGGGAGACCCAGTACTTC. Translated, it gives CASSLLAGGETQYF.

The CDR3 DNA reads TGTGCCAGCAGTGAAGATAGTTATCAGCCCCAGCATTTT. This codes for CASSEDSYQPQHF. This chain links TRBV6-1 with TRBJ1-5; D not resolved. V was cut by 1 base and J by 5 bases, with 6 bases left in between. Per germline, CDR1 MNHNS and CDR2 SASEGT. There are 13 residues in the CDR3.

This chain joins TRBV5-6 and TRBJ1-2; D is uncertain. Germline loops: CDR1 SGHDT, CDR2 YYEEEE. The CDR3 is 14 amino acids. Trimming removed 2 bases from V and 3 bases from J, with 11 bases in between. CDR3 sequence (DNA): TGTGCCAGCAGCTTACGGCGGAACCACTATGGCTACACCTTC. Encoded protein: CASSLRRNHYGYTF. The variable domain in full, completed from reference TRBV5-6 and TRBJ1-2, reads DAGVTQSPTHLIKTRGQQVTLRCSPKSGHDTVSWYQQALGQGPQFIFQYYEEEERQRGNFPDRFSGHQFPNYSSELNVNALLLGDSALYLCASSLRRNHYGYTFGSGTRLTVV.

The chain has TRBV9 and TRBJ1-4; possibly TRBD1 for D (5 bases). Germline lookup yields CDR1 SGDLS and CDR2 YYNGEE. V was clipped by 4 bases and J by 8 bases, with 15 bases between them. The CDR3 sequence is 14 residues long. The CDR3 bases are TGTGCCAGCAGCCCCCAACGGGGGGGGGAAAAACTGTTTTTT. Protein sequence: CASSPQRGGEKLFF.

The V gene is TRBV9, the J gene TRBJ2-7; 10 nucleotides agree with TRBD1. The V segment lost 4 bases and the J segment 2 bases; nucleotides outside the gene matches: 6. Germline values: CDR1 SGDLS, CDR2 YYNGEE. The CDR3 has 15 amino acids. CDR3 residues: CASSFRDRGAYEQYF. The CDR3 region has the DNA TGTGCCAGCAGCTTCCGGGACAGGGGAGCCTACGAGCAGTACTTC.

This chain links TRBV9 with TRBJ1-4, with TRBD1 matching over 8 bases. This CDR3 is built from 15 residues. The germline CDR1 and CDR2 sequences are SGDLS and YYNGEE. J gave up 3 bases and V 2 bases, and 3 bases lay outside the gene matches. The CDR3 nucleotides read TGTGCCAGCAGCGTGCGACAGGGGTCTAATGAAAAACTGTTTTTT. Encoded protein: CASSVRQGSNEKLFF.

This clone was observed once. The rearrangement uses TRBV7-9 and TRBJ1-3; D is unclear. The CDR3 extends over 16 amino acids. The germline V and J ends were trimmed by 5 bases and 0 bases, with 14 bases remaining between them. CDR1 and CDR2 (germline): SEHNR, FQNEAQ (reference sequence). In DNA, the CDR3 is TGTGCCAGCAGCCTGTCGACTGCCTACTCTGGAAACACCATATATTTT. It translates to CASSLSTAYSGNTIYF.